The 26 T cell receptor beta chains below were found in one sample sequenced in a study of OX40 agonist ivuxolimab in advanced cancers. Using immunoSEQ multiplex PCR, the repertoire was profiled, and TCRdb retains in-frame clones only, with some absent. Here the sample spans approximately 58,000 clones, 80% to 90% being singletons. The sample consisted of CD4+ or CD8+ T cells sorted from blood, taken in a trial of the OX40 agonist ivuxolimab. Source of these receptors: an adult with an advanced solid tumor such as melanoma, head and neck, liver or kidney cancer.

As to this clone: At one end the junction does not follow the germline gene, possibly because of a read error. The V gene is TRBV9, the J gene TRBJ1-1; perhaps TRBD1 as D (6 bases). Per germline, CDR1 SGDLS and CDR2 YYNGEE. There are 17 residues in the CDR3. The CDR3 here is CVSSVGSGVQMNTEAFF. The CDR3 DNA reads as TGTGTCAGCAGCGTAGGTTCAGGGGTCCAAATGAACACTGAAGCTTTCTTT.

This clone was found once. The CDR3 sequence: CASKPGRKGAWDSNQPQHF. CDR3 in DNA: TGTGCCAGCAAACCGGGTCGGAAGGGGGCTTGGGATAGCAATCAGCCCCAGCATTTT. The gene calls are TRBV28 and TRBJ1-5; 7 nucleotides align to TRBD1. Trimming at V came to 7 bases and at J to 0 bases, leaving 18 bases not matched to a gene. In germline, CDR1 is MDHEN, CDR2 SYDVKM. This CDR3 is built from 19 residues.

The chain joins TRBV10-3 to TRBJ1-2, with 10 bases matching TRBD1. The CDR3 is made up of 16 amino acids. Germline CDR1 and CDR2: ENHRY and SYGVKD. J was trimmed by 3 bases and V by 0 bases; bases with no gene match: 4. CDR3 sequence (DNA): TGTGCCATCAGTGAGTCGGGACAGGGGAAGGACTATGGCTACACCTTC. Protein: CAISESGQGKDYGYTF.

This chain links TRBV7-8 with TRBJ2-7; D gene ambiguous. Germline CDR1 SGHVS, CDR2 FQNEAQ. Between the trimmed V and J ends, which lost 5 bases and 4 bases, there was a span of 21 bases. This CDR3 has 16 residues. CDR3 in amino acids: CASSHSSRMSAYEQYF. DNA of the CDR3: TGTGCCAGCAGCCACAGTTCTAGGATGTCGGCTTACGAGCAGTACTTC. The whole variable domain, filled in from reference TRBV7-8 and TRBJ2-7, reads GAGVSQSPRYKVAKRGQDVALRCDPISGHVSLFWYQQALGQGPEFLTYFQNEAQLDKSGLPSDRFFAERPEGSVSTLKIQRTQQEDSAVYLCASSHSSRMSAYEQYFGPGTRLTVT.

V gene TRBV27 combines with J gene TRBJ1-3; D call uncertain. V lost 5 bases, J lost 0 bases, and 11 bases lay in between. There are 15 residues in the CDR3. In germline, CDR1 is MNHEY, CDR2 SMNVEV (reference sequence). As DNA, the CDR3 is TGTGCCAGCAGTACCGGGAGAATCTCTGGAAACACCATATATTTT. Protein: CASSTGRISGNTIYF.

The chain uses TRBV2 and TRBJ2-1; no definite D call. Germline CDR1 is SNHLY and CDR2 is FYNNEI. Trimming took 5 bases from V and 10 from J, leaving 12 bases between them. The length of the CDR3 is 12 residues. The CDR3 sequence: CASSLVLTEQFF. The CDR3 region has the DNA TGTGCCAGCAGTTTAGTACTCACAGAGCAGTTCTTC. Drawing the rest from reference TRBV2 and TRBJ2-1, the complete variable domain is EPEVTQTPSHQVTQMGQEVILRCVPISNHLYFYWYRQILGQKVEFLVSFYNNEISEKSEIFDDQFSVERPDGSNFTLKIRSTKLEDSAMYFCASSLVLTEQFFGPGTRLTVL.

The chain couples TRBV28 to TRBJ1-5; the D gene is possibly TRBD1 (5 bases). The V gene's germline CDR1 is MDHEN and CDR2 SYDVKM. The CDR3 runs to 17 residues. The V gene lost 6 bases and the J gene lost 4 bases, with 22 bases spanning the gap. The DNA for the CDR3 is TGTGCCAGCAGCCAAGCGTCGGACACCGCGGCTAATCAGCCCCAGCATTTT. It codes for CASSQASDTAANQPQHF.

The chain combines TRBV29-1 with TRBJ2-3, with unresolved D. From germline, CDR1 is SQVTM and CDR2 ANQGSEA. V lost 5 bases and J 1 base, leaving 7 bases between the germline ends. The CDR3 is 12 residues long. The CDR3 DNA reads TGCAGCGTTAACAGCGGCACAGATACGCAGTATTTT. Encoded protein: CSVNSGTDTQYF.

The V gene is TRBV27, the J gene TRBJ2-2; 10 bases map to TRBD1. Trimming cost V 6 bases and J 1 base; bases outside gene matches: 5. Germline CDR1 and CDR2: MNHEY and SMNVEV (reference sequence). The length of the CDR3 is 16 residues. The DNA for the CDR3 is TGTGCCAGCAGGAGACAGGGGGCGGGGAACACCGGGGAGCTGTTTTTT. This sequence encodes CASRRQGAGNTGELFF.

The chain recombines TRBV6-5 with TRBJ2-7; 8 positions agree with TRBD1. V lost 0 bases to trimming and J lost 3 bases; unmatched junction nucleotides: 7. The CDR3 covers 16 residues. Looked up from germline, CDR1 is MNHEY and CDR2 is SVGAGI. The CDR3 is CASSYSSQGAFYEQYF. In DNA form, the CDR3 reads TGTGCCAGCAGTTACTCGAGCCAGGGGGCATTCTACGAGCAGTACTTC.

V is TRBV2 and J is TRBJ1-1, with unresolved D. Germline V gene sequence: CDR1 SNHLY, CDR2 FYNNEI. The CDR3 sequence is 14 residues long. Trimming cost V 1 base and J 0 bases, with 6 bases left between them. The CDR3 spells CASSEDSMNTEAFF. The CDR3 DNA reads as TGTGCCAGCAGTGAAGACAGCATGAACACTGAAGCTTTCTTT.

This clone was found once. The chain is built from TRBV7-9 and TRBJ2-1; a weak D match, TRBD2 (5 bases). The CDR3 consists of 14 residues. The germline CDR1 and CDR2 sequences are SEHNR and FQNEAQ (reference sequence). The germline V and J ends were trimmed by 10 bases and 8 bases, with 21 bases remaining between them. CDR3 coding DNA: TGTGCCACCTACTTCGGGGAGCTTGTCTATGAGCAGTTCTTC. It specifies CATYFGELVYEQFF.

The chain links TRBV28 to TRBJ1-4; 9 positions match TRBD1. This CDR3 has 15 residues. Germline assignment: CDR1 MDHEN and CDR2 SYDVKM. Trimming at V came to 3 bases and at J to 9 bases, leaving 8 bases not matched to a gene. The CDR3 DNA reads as TGTGCCAGCAGTTTGGGACAGGGCGGGCATCAAAAACTGTTTTTT. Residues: CASSLGQGGHQKLFF.

CDR3 in amino acids: CATSRTGSEQYF. Here the CDR3 DNA reads TGTGCCACCAGCAGGACAGGGTCCGAGCAGTACTTC. The chain is built from TRBV15 and TRBJ2-7; TRBD1 aligns across 7 bases. The length of the CDR3 is 12 residues. Germline CDR1 reads LNHNV; CDR2 reads YYDKDF (reference sequence). V lost 3 bases and J lost 6; bases outside the gene matches: 2.

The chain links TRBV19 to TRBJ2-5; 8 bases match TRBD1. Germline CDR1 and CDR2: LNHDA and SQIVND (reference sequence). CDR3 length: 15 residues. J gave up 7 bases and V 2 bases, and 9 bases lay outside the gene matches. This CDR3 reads CASSILLDRDGTQYF. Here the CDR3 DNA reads TGTGCCAGTAGTATACTTCTGGACAGGGACGGGACCCAGTACTTC.

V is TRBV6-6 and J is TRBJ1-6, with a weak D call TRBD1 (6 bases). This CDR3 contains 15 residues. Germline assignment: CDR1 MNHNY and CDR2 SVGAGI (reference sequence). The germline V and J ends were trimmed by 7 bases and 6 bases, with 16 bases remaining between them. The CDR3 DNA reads TGTGCCAGCAACCCACAGGGAATGGGTAATTCACCCCTCCACTTT. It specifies CASNPQGMGNSPLHF.

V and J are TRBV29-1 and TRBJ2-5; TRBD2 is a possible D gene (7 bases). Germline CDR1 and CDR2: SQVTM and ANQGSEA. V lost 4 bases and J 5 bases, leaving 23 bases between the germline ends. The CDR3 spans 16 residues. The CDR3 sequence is CSVGVVRQQGGETQYF. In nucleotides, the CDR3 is TGCAGCGTTGGCGTGGTACGGCAACAGGGAGGGGAGACCCAGTACTTC.

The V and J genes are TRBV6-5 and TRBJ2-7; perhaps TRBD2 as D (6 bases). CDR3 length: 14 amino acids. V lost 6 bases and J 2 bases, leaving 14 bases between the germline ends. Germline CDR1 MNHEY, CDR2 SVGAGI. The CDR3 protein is CASRKIAVTYEQYF. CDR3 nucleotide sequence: TGTGCCAGCAGAAAAATAGCGGTTACCTACGAGCAGTACTTC.

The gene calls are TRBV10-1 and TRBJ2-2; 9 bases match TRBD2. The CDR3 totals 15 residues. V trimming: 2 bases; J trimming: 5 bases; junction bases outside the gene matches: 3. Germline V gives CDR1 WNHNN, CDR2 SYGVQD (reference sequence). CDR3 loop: CASSERLAGTGELFF. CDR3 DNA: TGCGCCAGCAGTGAGAGGCTAGCGGGAACCGGGGAGCTGTTTTTT.

CDR3 coding DNA: TGCAGCGTTGGAAGGAACACTGAAGCTTTCTTT. It is translated as CSVGRNTEAFF. The V call is TRBV29-1, the J call TRBJ1-1; D gene unclear. V lost 4 bases to trimming and J lost 1 base, with 4 bases between them. Per germline, CDR1 SQVTM and CDR2 ANQGSEA. The CDR3 loop spans 11 amino acids.

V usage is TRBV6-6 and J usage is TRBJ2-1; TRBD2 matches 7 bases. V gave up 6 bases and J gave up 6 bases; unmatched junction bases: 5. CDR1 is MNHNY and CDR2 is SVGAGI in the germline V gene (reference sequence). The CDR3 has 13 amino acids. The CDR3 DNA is TGTGCCAGCAGCCAGGGACTATCCAATGAGCAGTTCTTC. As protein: CASSQGLSNEQFF.

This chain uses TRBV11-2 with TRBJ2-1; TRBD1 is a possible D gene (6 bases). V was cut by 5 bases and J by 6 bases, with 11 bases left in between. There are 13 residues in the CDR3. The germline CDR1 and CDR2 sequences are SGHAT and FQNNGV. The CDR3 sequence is CASSRLQGNEQFF. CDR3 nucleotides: TGTGCCAGCAGCCGCCTACAGGGCAATGAGCAGTTCTTC.

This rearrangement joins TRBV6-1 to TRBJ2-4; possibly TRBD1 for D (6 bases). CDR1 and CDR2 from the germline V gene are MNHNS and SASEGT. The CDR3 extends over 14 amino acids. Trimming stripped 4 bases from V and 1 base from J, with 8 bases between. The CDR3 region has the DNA TGTGCCAGCAGTGCAGGGGTCGCCAAAAACATTCAGTACTTC. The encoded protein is CASSAGVAKNIQYF.

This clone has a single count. The CDR3 here is CASGPSGSQRETQYF. CDR3 bases: TGCGCCAGCGGACCTAGCGGGTCCCAACGAGAGACCCAGTACTTC. The chain is built from TRBV5-1 and TRBJ2-5; TRBD2 agrees at 8 bases. Germline V gene lookup returns CDR1 SGHRS and CDR2 YFSETQ. The CDR3 has 15 amino acids. V was clipped by 7 bases and J by 4 bases; unmatched bases: 12. Combining the CDR3 with reference TRBV5-1 and TRBJ2-5 gives the whole variable domain KAGVTQTPRYLIKTRGQQVTLSCSPISGHRSVSWYQQTPGQGLQFLFEYFSETQRNKGNFPGRFSGRQFSNSRSEMNVSTLELGDSALYLCASGPSGSQRETQYFGPGTRLLVL.

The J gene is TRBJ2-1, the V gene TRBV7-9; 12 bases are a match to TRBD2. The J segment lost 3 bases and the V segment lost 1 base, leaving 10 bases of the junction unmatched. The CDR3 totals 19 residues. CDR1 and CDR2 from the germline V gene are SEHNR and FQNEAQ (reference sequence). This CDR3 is CASSLGGLAGGENYNEQFF. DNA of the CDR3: TGTGCCAGCAGCTTAGGCGGGCTAGCGGGAGGGGAGAACTACAATGAGCAGTTCTTC. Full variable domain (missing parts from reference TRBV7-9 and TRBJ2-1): DTGVSQNPRHKITKRGQNVTFRCDPISEHNRLYWYRQTLGQGPEFLTYFQNEAQLEKSRLLSDRFSAERPKGSFSTLEIQRTEQGDSAMYLCASSLGGLAGGENYNEQFFGPGTRLTVL.

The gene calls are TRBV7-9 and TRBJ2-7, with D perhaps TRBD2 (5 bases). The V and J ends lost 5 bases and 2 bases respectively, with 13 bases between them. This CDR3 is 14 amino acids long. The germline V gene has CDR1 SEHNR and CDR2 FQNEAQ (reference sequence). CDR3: CASSTRTHTYEQYF. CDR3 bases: TGTGCCAGCAGCACCAGGACTCATACCTACGAGCAGTACTTC.